This T cell receptor (beta chain) was captured in a study of early T cells in non-severe SARS-CoV-2 infection. Background on the study: Alpha and beta chains were unpaired, from unsorted whole-blood bulk RNA. Study outcomes and limitations: Private and CD4 specificities were missed by VDJdb matching, which favored anti-spike CD8 responses.

Note on this clonotype: Its antigen remains unknown.

The CDR3 length is 15 residues. The J segment lost 6 bases and the V segment lost 2 bases, leaving 5 bases of the junction unmatched. CDR1 MDHEN and CDR2 SYDVKM come from the germline V gene. cDNA molecules, individually, were tagged with unique molecular identifiers. One entry per CDR3 protein, called by TCRdb with MiXCR from the 5' RACE reads. The sample shows tens of thousands of distinct CDR3 sequences, roughly 5.7% of them seen only once. The material sequenced was whole blood. The V call is TRBV28, the J call TRBJ2-1, with 9 bases matching TRBD1. This receptor was obtained from an adult who was a healthcare worker with PCR-confirmed SARS-CoV-2 infection or an uninfected control (not recorded which). The CDR3 bases are TGTGCCAGCAGTTTACCGGGACAGGGCCGCAATGAGCAGTTCTTC. It codes for CASSLPGQGRNEQFF. Full variable domain (rest looked up from reference TRBV28 and TRBJ2-1): DVKVTQSSRYLVKRTGEKVFLECVQDMDHENMFWYRQDPGLGLRLIYFSYDVKMKEKGDIPEGYSVSREKKERFSLILESASTNQTSMYLCASSLPGQGRNEQFFGPGTRLTVL.